Listed below are T cell receptor beta chains from one sample, sequenced in a study of cytomegalovirus exposure and HLA in healthy donors. Only in-frame clones appear in the TCRdb table, and some are missing; sequencing was by immunoSEQ multiplex PCR. The sample has under 200,000 clones; the top ten hold 2.1%. Source material: PBMCs. These TCRs come from a man in his thirties or forties in good health and CMV-seronegative. Each CDR3 is given with its conserved first and last residue. Fields, in order: D gene, V gene, J gene, CDR3 DNA, CDR3 protein. The D gene is left open where the match is weak.

>NA|TRBV14|TRBJ2-5
TGTGCCAGCAGCCCCGGACAGCTCCCGACCCAGTACTTC
CASSPGQLPTQYF
>NA|TRBV27|TRBJ1-4
TGTGCCAGCAGTTCGACAGATCCAACTAATGAAAAACTGTTTTTT
CASSSTDPTNEKLFF
>NA|TRBV9|TRBJ1-2
TGTGCCAGCAGCGTAGGACAGGACGGGGGCTACACCTTC
CASSVGQDGGYTF
>NA|TRBV2|TRBJ2-5
TGTGCCAGCAGATTCTGGCAGAAAGAGACCCAGTACTTC
CASRFWQKETQYF
>TRBD2|TRBV5-4|TRBJ2-7
TGTGCCAGCAGCTCCGGACTAGCGGGCTCCTACGAGCAGTACTTC
CASSSGLAGSYEQYF
>NA|TRBV28|TRBJ1-5
TGTGCCAGCAGTTTAGAGGCCAGGGGCAATCAGCCCCAGCATTTT
CASSLEARGNQPQHF
>NA|TRBV25-1|TRBJ2-7
TGTGCCAGCAGTGTACAGGGCTACGAGCAGTACTTC
CASSVQGYEQYF
>TRBD1|TRBV7-3|TRBJ2-3
TGTGCCAGCAGCCCCCGACAGGGATCGGATACGCAGTATTTT
CASSPRQGSDTQYF
>TRBD1|TRBV5-4|TRBJ1-2
TGTGCCAGCAGCTTTGGGGACAGGGGGCACTATGGCTACACCTTC
CASSFGDRGHYGYTF
>TRBD1|TRBV27|TRBJ1-5
TGTGCCAGCAGCGGGACAGTTAATCAGCCCCAGCATTTT
CASSGTVNQPQHF
>NA|TRBV5-1|TRBJ2-2
TGCGCCAGCATGCGGGGAACCGGGGAGCTGTTTTTT
CASMRGTGELFF
>TRBD2|TRBV7-9|TRBJ2-1
TGTGCCAGCAGCTTAGAGGGGGCGGGAGGGCTTAATGAGCAGTTCTTC
CASSLEGAGGLNEQFF
>NA|TRBV18|TRBJ1-5
TGTGCCAGCTCACCATCCGCAGGGCCAGGGCAGCCCCAGCATTTT
CASSPSAGPGQPQHF
>NA|TRBV27|TRBJ2-7
TGTGCCAGCAGTTTAGCGGGCTTAGGGAACGAGCAGTACTTC
CASSLAGLGNEQYF
>NA|TRBV11-3|TRBJ2-7
TGTGCCAGCAGCCGTGACCGACTCGAGCAGTACTTC
CASSRDRLEQYF